This T cell receptor beta chain was sequenced in a study of T cells in localized non-small cell lung cancer (dated by TCRdb to 2018 to 2021). Regarding the research as a whole: The study examined T cell repertoires in under 300 patients with early-stage NSCLC and compared tumors with uninvolved tumor-adjacent lungs. The cohort was made up of 236 treatment-naive NSCLC patients whose localized lung tumors had been resected. A mean age of around 66 years was recorded for the NSCLC patients, of whom 120 to 150 were male and about a hundred were female. Study-level results and caveats: Of the top 100 tumor clones, a median of roughly 60 were detected in paired uninvolved adjacent lung; 28 were also among that lung's top 100. Because multi-region sequencing of the tumors was not done, intratumor heterogeneity could not be ruled out. Higher blood T cell density associated with longer overall survival, while higher adjacent-lung clonality associated with shorter survival. Because of the exploratory design, TCR variables were selected using unadjusted p-values without false-discovery rate correction. Uninvolved tumor-adjacent lung showed the highest T cell clonality, higher than tumor, which suggests more focused antigenic responses in the adjacent lung.

The table lists this clone with a few counts. Its antigen is unknown. No base quality information exists; no much larger clone differs at one position. At diagnosis, peripheral blood, uninvolved tumor-adjacent lung and tumor were collected and were preserved as a mix of fresh-frozen and FFPE material. Blood samples were analyzed as peripheral blood mononuclear cells for TCR repertoire profiling. The immunoSEQ Assay was used to sequence TCR beta CDR3 regions from DNA. Turning to the authors' computational methods: To compute T cell density, TCR beta template counts were normalized to usable DNA, which was estimated by amplifying housekeeping genes. Using the preseqR package, richness was estimated by extrapolating to 120,000 templates for tissue samples and 400,000 templates for PBMC samples. Clonality was defined by subtracting Pielou's evenness from one. To identify tissue-enriched TCRs, differential abundance testing was run on productive amino-acid clonotypes with a minimum total count of 5 and an alpha of 0.1. The Jaccard Index and the Morisita Overlap Index were used to measure how much the repertoires overlapped between compartments. TCR beta CDR3s were clustered by GLIPH together with public tetramer-defined viral CDR3s, and at least three viral sequences plus V-gene enrichment were required for viral motifs. As stored in TCRdb, this immuneACCESS dataset retains in-frame rearrangements with V and J assigned. A fraction of the clones does not appear; measured against another copy, unresolved V genes explain less than half of the discrepancy, and the remainder lacks a known reason. The V and J calls and clone size are taken from that table; D and trimming were inferred from the DNA. The sample table holds about 30,000 clones, of which 88% were seen once. 10% to 15% of the sample is taken by the ten largest.

The CDR3 covers 13 residues, taking in both the cysteine and the phenylalanine. Just CDR3 DNA is preserved here, 39 bases in frame from base 1. Cut back by 5 bases and 1 base, the V and J ends lie 7 bases apart. The CDR1 and CDR2 encoded by the germline V gene are SGHRS and YFSETQ. The sequencing here drew on peripheral blood, taken before any cancer treatment. This sequence uses TRBV5-1 and TRBJ1-5, with no reliable assignment of the D segment. This TCR came from a female donor of 60 years or more with stage III squamous cell lung carcinoma. The bases read TGCGCCAGCAGGATGGAGAGCAATCAGCCCCAGCATTTT. It specifies CASRMESNQPQHF. With the rest looked up from the reference TRBV5-1 and TRBJ1-5 genes rather than sequenced, the full variable domain is KAGVTQTPRYLIKTRGQQVTLSCSPISGHRSVSWYQQTPGQGLQFLFEYFSETQRNKGNFPGRFSGRQFSNSRSEMNVSTLELGDSALYLCASRMESNQPQHFGDGTRLSIL.